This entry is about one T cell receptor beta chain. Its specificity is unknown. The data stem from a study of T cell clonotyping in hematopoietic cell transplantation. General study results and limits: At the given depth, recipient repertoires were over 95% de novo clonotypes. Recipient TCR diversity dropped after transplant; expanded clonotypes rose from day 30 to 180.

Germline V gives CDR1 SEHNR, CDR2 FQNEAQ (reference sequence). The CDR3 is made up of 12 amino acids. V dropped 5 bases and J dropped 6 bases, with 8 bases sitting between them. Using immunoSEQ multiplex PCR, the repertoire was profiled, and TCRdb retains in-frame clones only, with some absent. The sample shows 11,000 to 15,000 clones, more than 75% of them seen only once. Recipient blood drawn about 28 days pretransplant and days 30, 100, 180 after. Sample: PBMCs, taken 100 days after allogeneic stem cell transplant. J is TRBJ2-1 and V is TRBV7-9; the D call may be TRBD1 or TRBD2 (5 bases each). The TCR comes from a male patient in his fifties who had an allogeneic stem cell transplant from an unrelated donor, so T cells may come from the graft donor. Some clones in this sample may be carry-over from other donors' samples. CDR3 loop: CASSEGTNEQFF. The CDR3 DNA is TGTGCCAGCAGCGAGGGGACCAATGAGCAGTTCTTC.